This TCR beta chain is from a study of cytotoxic CD8 clonotypes in ibrutinib-treated CLL. In the study overall: After a median of about 70 months, roughly 15 patients stayed remitted and around 12 progressed; responses had been partial in approximately 24 and complete in 2. General study points: The clonality went up when patients responded to ibrutinib and dropped back toward baseline at progression. Stable or contracted on treatment, public clonotypes were also uncommon. Samples were collected at differing times from sustained-remission and progressing patients.

This clone was counted a few times. Its matching antigen is unknown. Some clones are missing from TCRdb's copy, which holds only in-frame ones; the method was immunoSEQ multiplex PCR. The table lists about 140,000 clones, around 81% of them singletons. Germline V gene sequence: CDR1 GTSNPN, CDR2 SVGIG (reference sequence). The CDR3 contains 13 residues. V was clipped by 5 bases and J by 0 bases, with 5 bases between them. This sample comprised PBMCs, obtained after 36 months of ibrutinib treatment. The gene calls are TRBV30 and TRBJ1-6, with D unclear. The sequence was collected from a human donor with chronic lymphocytic leukemia. The CDR3 loop is CAWDGSYNSPLHF. As DNA, the CDR3 is TGTGCCTGGGACGGCTCCTATAATTCACCCCTCCACTTT.